These T cell receptor beta chains were read from a single sample in a study of T cells in tumors after PD-1 blockade. Produced via immunoSEQ multiplex PCR; TCRdb's table is partial and in-frame only. Of about 20,000 clones in the sample, about three quarters were seen once. This sample comprised PBMCs, obtained before anti-PD-1 treatment. Receptors were obtained from a human donor with basal cell carcinoma. CDR3s include the opening cysteine and the closing phenylalanine or tryptophan. A D gene is named only where the DNA matches it firmly. Size is stated for part of the rows, as once, few or many counts, or as a class when the clone is expanded.

size,D,J,V,CDR3,DNA
once,TRBD2,TRBJ2-1,TRBV15,CATSSRASGDNEQFF,TGTGCCACCAGCAGTAGGGCTAGCGGGGACAATGAGCAGTTCTTC
NA,TRBD2,TRBJ2-2,TRBV7-2,CASSLDRGGRGTGELFF,TGTGCCAGCAGCTTAGATCGGGGGGGCCGGGGGACCGGGGAGCTGTTTTTT
NA,TRBD1,TRBJ1-2,TRBV7-2,CASSPGQRLYGYTF,TGTGCCAGCAGCCCGGGACAGCGCCTCTATGGCTACACCTTC
NA,NA,TRBJ2-3,TRBV7-3,CASSSGATDTQYF,TGTGCCAGCAGCTCGGGGGCCACAGATACGCAGTATTTT
NA,TRBD1,TRBJ2-2,TRBV18,CASSRAPGGNTGELFF,TGTGCCAGCTCACGAGCACCAGGGGGTAACACCGGGGAGCTGTTTTTT
NA,TRBD2,TRBJ2-2,TRBV10-3,CAISESLAGGKEELFF,TGTGCCATCAGTGAGTCTCTAGCGGGAGGCAAAGAGGAGCTGTTTTTT
NA,TRBD1,TRBJ1-1,TRBV18,CASSERTGMDTEAFF,TGTGCCAGCTCAGAACGGACAGGGATGGACACTGAAGCTTTCTTT
NA,TRBD2,TRBJ2-1,TRBV10-3,CAIRGTSGGEGNEQFF,TGTGCCATCAGAGGGACTAGCGGGGGGGAGGGCAATGAGCAGTTCTTC
NA,NA,TRBJ1-2,TRBV6-5,CASSYGPGASDYGYTF,TGTGCCAGCAGTTACGGACCTGGGGCGTCGGATTATGGCTACACCTTC
NA,TRBD1,TRBJ2-3,TRBV2,CASSEQVRGRLSRTDTQYF,TGTGCCAGCAGTGAACAGGTCAGGGGGCGATTATCGAGGACAGATACGCAGTATTTT
medium-sized,NA,TRBJ2-5,TRBV4-1,CASSQPQGGGTQETQYF,TGCGCCAGCAGCCAGCCCCAGGGGGGAGGCACGCAAGAGACCCAGTACTTC
NA,NA,TRBJ2-7,TRBV2,CASPPRFNSYEQYF,TGTGCCAGCCCCCCCCGATTCAACTCCTACGAGCAGTACTTC
NA,NA,TRBJ2-2,TRBV24-1,CATSARQGYGTGELFF,TGTGCCACCAGTGCTCGGCAGGGATATGGCACCGGGGAGCTGTTTTTT
NA,NA,TRBJ2-1,TRBV5-1,CASSLGDRKNEQFF,TGCGCCAGCAGCTTAGGCGACCGTAAGAATGAGCAGTTCTTC
NA,TRBD2,TRBJ2-1,TRBV18,CASSPAGGQEGNEQFF,TGTGCCAGCTCACCCGCGGGGGGGCAAGAGGGAAATGAGCAGTTCTTC
NA,NA,TRBJ1-2,TRBV6-2/TRBV6-3,CASSLSVEGVYGYTF,TGTGCCAGCAGTCTATCGGTGGAGGGGGTCTATGGCTACACCTTC
once,NA,TRBJ2-1,TRBV2,CARSYGWAGAGSSYNEQFF,TGTGCCCGCAGTTATGGGTGGGCGGGGGCGGGGAGCTCCTACAATGAGCAGTTCTTC
NA,TRBD2,TRBJ2-7,TRBV6-1,CASSEAARGVLYEQYF,TGTGCCAGCAGTGAAGCGGCGCGGGGGGTTCTCTACGAGCAGTACTTC
NA,TRBD1,TRBJ1-2,TRBV5-1,CASSADGQGAGYGYTF,TGCGCCAGCAGCGCTGATGGCCAGGGGGCGGGCTATGGCTACACCTTC
NA,TRBD1,TRBJ2-7,TRBV6-1,CASSEVFWMGQRYYEQYF,TGTGCCAGCAGTGAAGTTTTTTGGATGGGACAGCGATACTACGAGCAGTACTTC
NA,NA,TRBJ2-6,TRBV7-3,CASSPGGSGANVLTF,TGTGCCAGCAGCCCCGGGGGATCTGGGGCCAACGTCCTGACTTTC
few,NA,TRBJ2-1,TRBV11-3,CASSLMASVAYNEQFF,TGTGCCAGCAGCTTAATGGCTAGCGTGGCCTACAATGAGCAGTTCTTC
once,TRBD1,TRBJ2-1,TRBV10-3,CAIRRQGGAMDEQFF,TGTGCCATCAGGCGACAGGGGGGCGCGATGGATGAGCAGTTCTTC
NA,TRBD2,TRBJ2-1,TRBV2,CPPSDGGARVGSSYNEQFF,TGTCCCCCCAGTGACGGGGGGGCGCGGGTGGGGAGCTCCTACAATGAGCAGTTCTTC
NA,NA,TRBJ2-4,TRBV28,CASSLPAGQENIQYF,TGTGCCAGCAGTTTACCGGCGGGCCAAGAAAACATTCAGTACTTC
NA,TRBD1,TRBJ2-7,TRBV29-1,CSVGPGTGSYEQYF,TGCAGCGTCGGACCAGGGACAGGGTCCTACGAGCAGTACTTC
NA,TRBD2,TRBJ2-3,TRBV5-6,CASSPLAGGTDTQYF,TGTGCCAGCAGCCCCTTAGCGGGGGGCACAGATACGCAGTATTTT
few,NA,TRBJ2-1,TRBV29-1,CSVEIVRNNEQFF,TGCAGCGTTGAAATTGTAAGGAACAATGAGCAGTTCTTC
NA,TRBD2,TRBJ2-1,TRBV4-2,CASSNIAGSYNEQFF,TGTGCCAGCAGCAATATAGCGGGGTCCTACAATGAGCAGTTCTTC
few,TRBD1,TRBJ1-5,TRBV6-2/TRBV6-3,CASSYSLRGDQPQHF,TGTGCCAGCAGTTACTCGCTCAGGGGGGATCAGCCCCAGCATTTT
NA,TRBD1,TRBJ2-5,TRBV14,CASSHSRQGAIGETQYF,TGTGCCAGCAGCCATTCCCGACAGGGGGCCATTGGAGAGACCCAGTACTTC
few,NA,TRBJ2-3,TRBV6-5,CASSYDSSTDTQYF,TGTGCCAGCAGTTACGACAGTAGCACAGATACGCAGTATTTT
NA,TRBD2,TRBJ2-6,TRBV11-2,CASSLTLAGYSGANVLTF,TGTGCCAGCAGCTTAACGCTAGCGGGTTACTCTGGGGCCAACGTCCTGACTTTC
once,NA,TRBJ2-5,TRBV5-1,CASRSARLSQETQYF,TGCGCCAGCAGGTCAGCCCGCCTATCCCAAGAGACCCAGTACTTC
NA,NA,TRBJ1-1,TRBV2,CASIGEGGTEAFF,TGTGCCAGCATCGGGGAGGGAGGCACTGAAGCTTTCTTT
NA,NA,TRBJ2-7,TRBV12-3/TRBV12-4,CASSLDQGSEQYF,TGTGCCAGCAGTTTAGACCAGGGCAGCGAGCAGTACTTC
NA,NA,TRBJ1-1,TRBV19,CASNKGSTEAFF,TGTGCCAGTAACAAGGGGTCCACTGAAGCTTTCTTT
NA,NA,TRBJ1-4,TRBV2,CACRSGFGEKLFF,TGTGCCTGCCGGTCGGGTTTTGGCGAAAAACTGTTTTTT
NA,TRBD2,TRBJ2-1,TRBV20-1,CSASSGLAGGEQFF,TGCAGTGCTAGTAGCGGACTAGCGGGGGGGGAGCAGTTCTTC
NA,NA,TRBJ1-6,TRBV19,CASSIDRGSGSPPLHF,TGTGCCAGTAGTATAGATCGGGGGTCCGGGAGTCCACCCCTCCACTTT
NA,NA,TRBJ1-3,TRBV18,CASSPQGVGNTIYF,TGTGCCAGCTCACCACAGGGCGTAGGAAACACCATATATTTT
NA,NA,TRBJ2-1,TRBV6-5,CASSPFVNSYNEQFF,TGTGCCAGCAGTCCCTTTGTCAATTCCTACAATGAGCAGTTCTTC
NA,NA,TRBJ1-1,TRBV18,CASSPLGANTEAFF,TGTGCCAGCTCACCACTTGGCGCGAACACTGAAGCTTTCTTT
NA,TRBD2,TRBJ2-3,TRBV7-9,CASSPDGLAGADTQYF,TGTGCCAGCAGCCCAGACGGACTAGCGGGAGCGGATACGCAGTATTTT
NA,NA,TRBJ1-6,TRBV5-1,CASSLDPRGASNSPLHF,TGCGCCAGCAGCTTGGACCCCCGCGGGGCCTCTAATTCACCCCTCCACTTT
NA,NA,TRBJ1-1,TRBV6-5,CASRVIENTEAFF,TGTGCCAGCAGGGTGATTGAGAACACTGAAGCTTTCTTT